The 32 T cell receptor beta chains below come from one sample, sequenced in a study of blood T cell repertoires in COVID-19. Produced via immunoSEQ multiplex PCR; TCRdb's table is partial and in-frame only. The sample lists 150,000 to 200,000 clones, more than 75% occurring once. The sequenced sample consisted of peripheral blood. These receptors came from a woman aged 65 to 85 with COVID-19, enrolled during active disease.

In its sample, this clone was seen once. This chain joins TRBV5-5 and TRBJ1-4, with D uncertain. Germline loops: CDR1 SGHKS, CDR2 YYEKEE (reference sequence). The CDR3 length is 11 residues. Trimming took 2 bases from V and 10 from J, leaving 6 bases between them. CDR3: CASSLRGKLFF. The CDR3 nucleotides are TGTGCCAGCAGCTTACGGGGAAAACTGTTTTTT.

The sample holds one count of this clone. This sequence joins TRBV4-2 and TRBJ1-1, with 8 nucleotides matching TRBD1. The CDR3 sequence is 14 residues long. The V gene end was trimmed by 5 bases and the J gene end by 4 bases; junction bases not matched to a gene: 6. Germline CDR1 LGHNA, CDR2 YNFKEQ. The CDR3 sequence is CASSKGQDPTEAFF. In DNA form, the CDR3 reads TGTGCCAGCAGCAAGGGACAGGATCCCACTGAAGCTTTCTTT.

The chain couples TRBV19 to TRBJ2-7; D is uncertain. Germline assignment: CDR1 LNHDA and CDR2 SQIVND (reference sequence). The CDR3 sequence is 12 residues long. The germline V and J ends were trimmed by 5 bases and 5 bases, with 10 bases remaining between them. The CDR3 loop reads CASSLNSDEQYF. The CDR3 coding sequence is TGTGCCAGTAGTTTGAATTCGGACGAGCAGTACTTC.

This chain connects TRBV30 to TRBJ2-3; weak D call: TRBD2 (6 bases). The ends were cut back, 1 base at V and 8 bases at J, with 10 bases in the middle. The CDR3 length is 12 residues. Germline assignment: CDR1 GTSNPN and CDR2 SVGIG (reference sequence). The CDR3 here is CAWSGVGGTQYF. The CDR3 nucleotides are TGTGCCTGGAGTGGGGTGGGAGGTACGCAGTATTTT.

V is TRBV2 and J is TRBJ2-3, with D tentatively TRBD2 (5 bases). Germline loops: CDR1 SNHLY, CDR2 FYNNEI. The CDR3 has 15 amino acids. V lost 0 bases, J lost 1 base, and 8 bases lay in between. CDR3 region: CASSEAGLGTDTQYF. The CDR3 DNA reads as TGTGCCAGCAGTGAAGCCGGACTCGGCACAGATACGCAGTATTTT.

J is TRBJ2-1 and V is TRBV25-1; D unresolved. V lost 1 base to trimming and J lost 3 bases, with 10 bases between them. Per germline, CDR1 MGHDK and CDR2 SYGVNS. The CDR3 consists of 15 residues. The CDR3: CASSESYPDYNEQFF. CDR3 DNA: TGTGCCAGCAGTGAATCCTACCCCGACTACAATGAGCAGTTCTTC.

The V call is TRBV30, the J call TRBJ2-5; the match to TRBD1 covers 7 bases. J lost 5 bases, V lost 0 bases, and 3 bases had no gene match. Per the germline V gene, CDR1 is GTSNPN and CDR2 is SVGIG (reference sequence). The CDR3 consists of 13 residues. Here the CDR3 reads CAWSVSGGETQYF. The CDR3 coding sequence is TGTGCCTGGAGTGTTTCAGGGGGTGAGACCCAGTACTTC. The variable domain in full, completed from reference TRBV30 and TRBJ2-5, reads SQTIHQWPATLVQPVGSPLSLECTVEGTSNPNLYWYRQAAGRGLQLLFYSVGIGQISSEVPQNLSASRPQDRQFILSSKKLLLSDSGFYLCAWSVSGGETQYFGPGTRLLVL.

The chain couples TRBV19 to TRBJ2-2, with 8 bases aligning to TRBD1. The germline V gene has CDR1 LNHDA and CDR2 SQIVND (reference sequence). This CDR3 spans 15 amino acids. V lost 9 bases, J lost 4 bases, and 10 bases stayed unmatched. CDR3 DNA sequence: TGTGCCAGCCGGACAGGGTCTAGAAGCACCGGGGAGCTGTTTTTT. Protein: CASRTGSRSTGELFF.

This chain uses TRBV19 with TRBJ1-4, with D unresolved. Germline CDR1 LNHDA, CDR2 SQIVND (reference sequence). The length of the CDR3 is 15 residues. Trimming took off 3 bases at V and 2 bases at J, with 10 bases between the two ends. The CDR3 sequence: CASSIPRATNEKLFF. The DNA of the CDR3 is TGTGCCAGTAGTATTCCGAGGGCGACTAATGAAAAACTGTTTTTT.

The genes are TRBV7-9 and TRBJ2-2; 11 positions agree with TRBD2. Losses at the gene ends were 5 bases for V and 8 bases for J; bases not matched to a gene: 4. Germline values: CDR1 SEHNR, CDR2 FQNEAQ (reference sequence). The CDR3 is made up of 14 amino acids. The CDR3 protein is CASSMGLAEGELFF. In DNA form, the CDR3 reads TGTGCCAGCAGCATGGGACTAGCGGAAGGGGAGCTGTTTTTT. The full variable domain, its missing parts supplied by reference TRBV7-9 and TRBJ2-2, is DTGVSQNPRHKITKRGQNVTFRCDPISEHNRLYWYRQTLGQGPEFLTYFQNEAQLEKSRLLSDRFSAERPKGSFSTLEIQRTEQGDSAMYLCASSMGLAEGELFFGEGSRLTVL.

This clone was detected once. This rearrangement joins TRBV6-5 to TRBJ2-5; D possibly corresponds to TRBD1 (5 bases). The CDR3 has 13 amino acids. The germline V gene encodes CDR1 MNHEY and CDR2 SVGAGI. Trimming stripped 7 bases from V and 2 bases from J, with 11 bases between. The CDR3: CASITGQQETQYF. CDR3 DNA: TGTGCCAGCATAACAGGACAACAAGAGACCCAGTACTTC.

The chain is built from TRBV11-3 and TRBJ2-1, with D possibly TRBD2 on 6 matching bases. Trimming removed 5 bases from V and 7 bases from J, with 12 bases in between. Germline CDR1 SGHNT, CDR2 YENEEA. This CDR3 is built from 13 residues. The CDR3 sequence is CASSPRSGNEQFF. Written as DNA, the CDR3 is TGTGCCAGCAGCCCTAGGAGCGGGAATGAGCAGTTCTTC.

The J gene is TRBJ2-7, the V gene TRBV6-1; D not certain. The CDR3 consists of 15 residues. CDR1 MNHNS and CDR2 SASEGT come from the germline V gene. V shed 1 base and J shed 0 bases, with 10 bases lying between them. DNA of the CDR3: TGTGCCAGCAGTGAAGATTGGCATCGCTCCTACGAGCAGTACTTC. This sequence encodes CASSEDWHRSYEQYF.

The CDR3 is CAWNKAGGNNEQFF. The DNA for the CDR3 is TGTGCCTGGAACAAAGCGGGGGGGAACAATGAGCAGTTCTTC. V usage is TRBV30 and J usage is TRBJ2-1; TRBD2 matches at 10 bases. V lost 4 bases, J lost 5 bases, and 5 bases stayed unmatched. Per germline, CDR1 GTSNPN and CDR2 SVGIG (reference sequence). This CDR3 contains 14 residues.

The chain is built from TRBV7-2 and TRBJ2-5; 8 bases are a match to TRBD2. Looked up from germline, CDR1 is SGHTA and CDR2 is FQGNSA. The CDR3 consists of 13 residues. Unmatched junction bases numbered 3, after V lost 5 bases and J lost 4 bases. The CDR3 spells CASSAGGGETQYF. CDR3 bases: TGTGCCAGCAGCGCGGGGGGAGGAGAGACCCAGTACTTC. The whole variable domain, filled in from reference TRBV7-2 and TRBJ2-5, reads GAGVSQSPSNKVTEKGKDVELRCDPISGHTALYWYRQSLGQGLEFLIYFQGNSAPDKSGLPSDRFSAERTGGSVSTLTIQRTQQEDSAVYLCASSAGGGETQYFGPGTRLLVL.

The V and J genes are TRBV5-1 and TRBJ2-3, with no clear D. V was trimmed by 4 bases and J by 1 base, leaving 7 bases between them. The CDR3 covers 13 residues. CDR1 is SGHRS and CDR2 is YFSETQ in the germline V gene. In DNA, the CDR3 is TGCGCCAGCAGCCCGCAGGGCACAGATACGCAGTATTTT. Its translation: CASSPQGTDTQYF.

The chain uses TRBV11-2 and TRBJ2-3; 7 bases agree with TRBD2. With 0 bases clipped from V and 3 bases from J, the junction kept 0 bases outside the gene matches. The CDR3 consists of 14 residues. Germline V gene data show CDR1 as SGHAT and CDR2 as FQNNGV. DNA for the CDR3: TGTGCCAGCAGCTTAGAGGGAGGGACAGATACGCAGTATTTT. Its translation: CASSLEGGTDTQYF.

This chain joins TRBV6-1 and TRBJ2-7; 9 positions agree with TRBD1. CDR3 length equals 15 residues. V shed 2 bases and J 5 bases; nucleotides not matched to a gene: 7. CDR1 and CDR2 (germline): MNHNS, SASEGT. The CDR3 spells CASSEPGQGINEQYF. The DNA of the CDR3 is TGTGCCAGCAGTGAACCGGGACAGGGTATCAACGAGCAGTACTTC.

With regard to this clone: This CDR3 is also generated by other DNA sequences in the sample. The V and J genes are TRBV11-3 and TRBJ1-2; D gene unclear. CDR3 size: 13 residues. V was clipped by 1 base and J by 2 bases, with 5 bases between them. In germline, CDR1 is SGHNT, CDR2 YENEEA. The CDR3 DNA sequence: TGTGCCAGCAGCTTAGGGCAGAACTATGGCTACACCTTC. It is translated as CASSLGQNYGYTF.

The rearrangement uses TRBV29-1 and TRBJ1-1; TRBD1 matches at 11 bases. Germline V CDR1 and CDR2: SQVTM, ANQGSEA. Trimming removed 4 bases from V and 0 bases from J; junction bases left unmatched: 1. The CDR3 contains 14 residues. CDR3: CSVGTGGVNTEAFF. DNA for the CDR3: TGCAGCGTTGGGACAGGGGGCGTGAACACTGAAGCTTTCTTT. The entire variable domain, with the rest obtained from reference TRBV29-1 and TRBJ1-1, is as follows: SAVISQKPSRDICQRGTSLTIQCQVDSQVTMMFWYRQQPGQSLTLIATANQGSEATYESGFVIDKFPISRPNLTFSTLTVSNMSPEDSSIYLCSVGTGGVNTEAFFGQGTRLTVV.

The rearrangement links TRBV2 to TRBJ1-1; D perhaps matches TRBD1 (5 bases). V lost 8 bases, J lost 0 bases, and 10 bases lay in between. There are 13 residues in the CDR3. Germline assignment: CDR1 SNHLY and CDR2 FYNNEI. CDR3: CASQTEVNTEAFF. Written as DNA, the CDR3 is TGTGCCAGCCAGACAGAAGTGAACACTGAAGCTTTCTTT.

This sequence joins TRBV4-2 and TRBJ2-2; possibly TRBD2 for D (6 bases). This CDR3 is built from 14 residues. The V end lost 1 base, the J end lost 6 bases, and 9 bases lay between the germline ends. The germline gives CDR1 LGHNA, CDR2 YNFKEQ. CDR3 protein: CASSQVSGAGELFF. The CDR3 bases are TGTGCCAGCAGCCAAGTTTCGGGGGCCGGGGAGCTGTTTTTT.

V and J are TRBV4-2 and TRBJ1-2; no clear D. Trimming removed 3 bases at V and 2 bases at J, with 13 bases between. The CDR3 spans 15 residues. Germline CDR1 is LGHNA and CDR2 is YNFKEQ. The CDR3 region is CASSHLSAENYGYTF. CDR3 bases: TGTGCCAGCAGCCACCTAAGCGCAGAAAACTATGGCTACACCTTC.

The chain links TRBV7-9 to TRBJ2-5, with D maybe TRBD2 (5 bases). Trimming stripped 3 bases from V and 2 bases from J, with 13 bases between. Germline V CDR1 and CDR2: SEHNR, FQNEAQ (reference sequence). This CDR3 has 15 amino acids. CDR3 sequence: CASSLNTGIQETQYF. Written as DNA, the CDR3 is TGTGCCAGCAGCTTGAACACCGGGATACAAGAGACCCAGTACTTC.

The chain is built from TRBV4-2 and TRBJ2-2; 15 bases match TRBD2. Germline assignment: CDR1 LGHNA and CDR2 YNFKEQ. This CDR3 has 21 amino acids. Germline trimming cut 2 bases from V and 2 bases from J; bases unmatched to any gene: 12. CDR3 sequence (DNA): TGTGCCAGCAGCCAACCTCCCTGGACTAGCGGGAGGGCCTATAACACCGGGGAGCTGTTTTTT. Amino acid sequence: CASSQPPWTSGRAYNTGELFF.

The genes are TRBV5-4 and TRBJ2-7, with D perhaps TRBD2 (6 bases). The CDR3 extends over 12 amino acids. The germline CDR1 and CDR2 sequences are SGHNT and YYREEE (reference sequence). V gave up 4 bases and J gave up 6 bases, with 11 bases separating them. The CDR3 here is CASSPFGSEQYF. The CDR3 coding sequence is TGTGCCAGCAGCCCTTTCGGGAGCGAGCAGTACTTC.

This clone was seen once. This CDR3 reads CASSIQGAEGTGELFF. DNA for the CDR3: TGTGCCAGTAGTATCCAGGGGGCCGAGGGCACCGGGGAGCTGTTTTTT. The V call is TRBV19, the J call TRBJ2-2; 8 bases are a match to TRBD1. The CDR3 contains 16 residues. Per the germline V gene, CDR1 is LNHDA and CDR2 is SQIVND (reference sequence). V shed 3 bases and J 4 bases; nucleotides not matched to a gene: 7.

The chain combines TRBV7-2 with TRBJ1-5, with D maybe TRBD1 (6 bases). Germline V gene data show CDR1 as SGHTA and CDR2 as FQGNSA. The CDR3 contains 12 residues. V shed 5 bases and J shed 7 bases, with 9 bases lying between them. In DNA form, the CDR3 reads TGTGCCAGCAGCCATGACAGGCAGCCCCAGCATTTT. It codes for CASSHDRQPQHF.

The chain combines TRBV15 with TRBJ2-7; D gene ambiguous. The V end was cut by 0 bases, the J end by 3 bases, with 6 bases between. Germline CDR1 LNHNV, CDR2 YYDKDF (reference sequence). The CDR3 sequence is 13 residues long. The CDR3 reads CATSRDPSYEQYF. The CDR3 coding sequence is TGTGCCACCAGCAGAGATCCCAGCTACGAGCAGTACTTC.

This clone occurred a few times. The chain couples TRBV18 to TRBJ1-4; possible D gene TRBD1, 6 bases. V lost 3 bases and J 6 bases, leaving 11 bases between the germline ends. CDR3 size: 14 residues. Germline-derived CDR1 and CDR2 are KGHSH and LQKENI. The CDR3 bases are TGTGCCAGCTCACCTAAGGCAGGGGATGAAAAACTGTTTTTT. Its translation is CASSPKAGDEKLFF.

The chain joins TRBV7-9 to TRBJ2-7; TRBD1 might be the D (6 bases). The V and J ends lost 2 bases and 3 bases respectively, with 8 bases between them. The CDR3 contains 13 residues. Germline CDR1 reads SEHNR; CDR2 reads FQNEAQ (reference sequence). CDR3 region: CASSLTGHYEQYF. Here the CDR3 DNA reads TGTGCCAGCAGCTTAACGGGACACTACGAGCAGTACTTC.

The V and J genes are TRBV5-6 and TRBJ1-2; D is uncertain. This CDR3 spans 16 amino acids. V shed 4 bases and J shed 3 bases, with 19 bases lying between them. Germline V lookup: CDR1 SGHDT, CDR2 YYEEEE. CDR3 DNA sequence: TGTGCCAGCAGCCCACTAGTAAGGAGGGCAGACTATGGCTACACCTTC. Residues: CASSPLVRRADYGYTF.